Presented here are 25 T cell receptor beta chains from one specimen sequenced in a study of metastatic and nonmetastatic thyroid tumors. TCRdb re-called clones via MiXCR from the PCR reads. The sample records about 33,000 clones, approximately 15% being singletons. Patients had received no treatment of any kind before thyroid surgery. Sequences were obtained from blood. These receptors originate from a female donor with papillary thyroid cancer or a benign thyroid nodule (not recorded which). Some clones in this sample may be carry-over from other donors' samples.

The chain has TRBV9 and TRBJ2-7; D unresolved. This CDR3 region has 13 residues. V gave up 3 bases and J gave up 7 bases, with 14 bases separating them. Per germline, CDR1 SGDLS and CDR2 YYNGEE. The CDR3 here is CASSEVQVGEQYF. CDR3 DNA: TGTGCCAGCAGCGAGGTTCAGGTGGGGGAGCAGTACTTC.

The sample holds many counts of this clone. The V and J genes are TRBV28 and TRBJ2-2; a possible D gene is TRBD1 (6 bases). CDR1 is MDHEN and CDR2 is SYDVKM in the germline V gene. V gave up 9 bases and J gave up 7 bases, with 15 bases separating them. This CDR3 spans 13 amino acids. The CDR3 DNA reads as TGTGCCAGTAGGACAGTGGGTGGCGGGGAGCTGTTTTTT. Amino acids: CASRTVGGGELFF.

In its sample, this clone was seen many times. The chain uses TRBV6-4 and TRBJ2-5; D may be TRBD1 (5 bases). CDR1 MRHNA and CDR2 SNTAGT come from the germline V gene. CDR3 length equals 13 residues. V dropped 5 bases and J dropped 1 base, with 8 bases sitting between them. CDR3 residues: CASSLTVQETQYF. The CDR3 nucleotides are TGTGCCAGCAGTTTGACAGTCCAAGAGACCCAGTACTTC.

The rearrangement joins TRBV20-1 to TRBJ2-5, with TRBD1 as a possible D gene (5 bases). This CDR3 is 16 amino acids long. The germline CDR1 and CDR2 sequences are DFQATT and SNEGSKA (reference sequence). V was shortened by 1 base and J by 2 bases, with 17 bases between the two germline ends. CDR3 nucleotides: TGCAGTGCTAGAGGGCCTCCGACAGTTGGGCAAGAGACCCAGTACTTC. Amino acids: CSARGPPTVGQETQYF.

This clone was counted at least ten times. The chain combines TRBV5-1 with TRBJ1-2; 8 nucleotides agree with TRBD1. V lost 4 bases, J lost 4 bases, and 3 bases stayed unmatched. The germline gives CDR1 SGHRS, CDR2 YFSETQ. The CDR3 extends over 13 amino acids. The CDR3, as DNA: TGCGCCAGCAGCCCGGACAGGGCCTATGGCTACACCTTC. This sequence encodes CASSPDRAYGYTF.

This clone came up many times. At one boundary the junction diverges from the germline segment, which might be a read error. This CDR3 is also generated by other DNA sequences in the sample. The chain combines TRBV2 with TRBJ1-5; 9 nucleotides align to TRBD1. The CDR3 extends over 16 amino acids. In germline, CDR1 is SNHLY, CDR2 FYNNEI. This chain's CDR3 is CASRATGGRGNQPQHF. The CDR3 region has the DNA TGCGCCAGCAGAGCAACAGGGGGCCGAGGGAATCAGCCCCAGCATTTT.

Many counts were recorded for this clone. The CDR3: CASSTGQGRLYEQYF. The CDR3 DNA reads as TGCGCCAGCAGCACGGGACAGGGGCGATTGTACGAGCAGTACTTC. V gene TRBV5-1 combines with J gene TRBJ2-7; 10 bases are shared with TRBD1. From germline, CDR1 is SGHRS and CDR2 YFSETQ. The CDR3 loop spans 15 amino acids. The V segment lost 4 bases and the J segment 4 bases; nucleotides outside the gene matches: 8.

There are many counts of this clone. The chain couples TRBV6-1 to TRBJ1-5, with 9 bases that match TRBD1. The CDR3 loop spans 17 amino acids. V gave up 5 bases and J gave up 4 bases; unmatched junction bases: 12. Per the germline V gene, CDR1 is MNHNS and CDR2 is SASEGT. This CDR3 reads CASSPPGQGTTNQPQHF. Written as DNA, the CDR3 is TGTGCCAGCAGTCCCCCGGGACAGGGAACAACAAATCAGCCCCAGCATTTT.

This clone is judged medium-sized. The rearrangement joins TRBV6-1 to TRBJ2-7; D is possibly TRBD2 (6 bases). CDR1 and CDR2 from the germline V gene are MNHNS and SASEGT. The CDR3 sequence is 13 residues long. V was clipped by 6 bases and J by 2 bases, with 11 bases between them. CDR3 bases: TGTGCCAGCAGGTTGACTAGTGCCTACGAGCAGTACTTC. Translated: CASRLTSAYEQYF.

This clone was counted ten times or more. The J gene is TRBJ1-1, the V gene TRBV25-1; no firm D call. The CDR3 is 16 residues long. Trimming pared 5 bases from V and 3 bases from J, leaving 19 bases between. Looked up from germline, CDR1 is MGHDK and CDR2 is SYGVNS. The CDR3 reads CASSPSLMNPDTEAFF. In DNA, the CDR3 is TGTGCCAGCAGTCCTTCGTTAATGAATCCCGACACTGAAGCTTTCTTT.

This clone has ten or more counts. The chain carries TRBV28 and TRBJ2-3, with 10 positions matching TRBD2. Trimming cost V 5 bases and J 6 bases; bases outside gene matches: 8. The CDR3 has 15 amino acids. The germline V gene encodes CDR1 MDHEN and CDR2 SYDVKM. The CDR3 nucleotides read TGTGCCAGCAGTCTAGCGGGGGCCTTGCGTGATACGCAGTATTTT. Encoded protein: CASSLAGALRDTQYF.

Many counts were recorded for this clone. A read error is possible here, since a much larger clone lies one base away. The chain employs TRBV18 and TRBJ2-7, with D unclear. Germline V gene sequence: CDR1 KGHSH, CDR2 LQKENI. The V gene lost 0 bases and the J gene lost 3 bases, with 9 bases spanning the gap. This CDR3 is 14 amino acids long. The CDR3 region has the DNA TGTGCCAGCTCACCACCGCCGGAGAACTACGAGCAGTACTTC. The encoded protein is CASSPPPENYEQYF.

This clone was counted many times. The V gene is TRBV11-1, the J gene TRBJ2-3; tentatively, D is TRBD2 (6 bases). V was pared by 5 bases and J by 3 bases, with 9 bases between. The CDR3 has 13 residues. CDR1 is SGHAT and CDR2 is FQDESV in the germline V gene (reference sequence). CDR3 DNA sequence: TGTGCCAGCAGCCACGCGGGGACAGATACGCAGTATTTT. It translates to CASSHAGTDTQYF.

This clone was observed a few times. V is TRBV19 and J is TRBJ2-3; the D is unclear. V was trimmed by 11 bases and J by 0 bases, leaving 12 bases between them. The CDR3 runs 13 residues. Germline CDR1 LNHDA, CDR2 SQIVND (reference sequence). CDR3 in amino acids: CASLPTSTDTQYF. The CDR3 DNA reads TGTGCCTCGTTGCCGACTAGCACAGATACGCAGTATTTT.

This clone appeared many times. The J gene is TRBJ1-3, the V gene TRBV6-1; no reliable D call. The CDR3 is made up of 14 amino acids. V was trimmed by 7 bases and J by 3 bases, leaving 13 bases between them. Germline values: CDR1 MNHNS, CDR2 SASEGT. CDR3 amino acids: CASKLSKNGNTIYF. The CDR3 DNA is TGTGCCAGCAAACTTAGTAAAAATGGAAACACCATATATTTT.

This clone has a count of ten or more. The DNA of the CDR3 is TGTGCCAGCAGTTTGGGGACTCCGACCTACGAGCAGTACTTC. As protein: CASSLGTPTYEQYF. V usage is TRBV12-3 or TRBV12-4 and J usage is TRBJ2-7, with D tentatively TRBD2 (6 bases). The V end lost 3 bases, the J end lost 2 bases, and 11 bases lay between the germline ends. The CDR3 loop spans 14 amino acids.

Ten or more counts support this clone. V and J are TRBV29-1 and TRBJ2-7; 10 bases are a match to TRBD1. V shed 4 bases, J shed 9 bases, and the junction held 15 bases outside the gene matches. The CDR3 is 15 amino acids. CDR1 SQVTM and CDR2 ANQGSEA come from the germline V gene. The CDR3 protein is CSVGDIGTGVGWQYF. CDR3 nucleotide sequence: TGCAGCGTTGGAGACATAGGGACAGGGGTTGGCTGGCAGTACTTC.

The chain links TRBV5-4 to TRBJ2-3; D is unresolved. Germline CDR1 and CDR2: SGHNT and YYREEE (reference sequence). This CDR3 has 15 residues. The V end lost 0 bases, the J end lost 10 bases, and 18 bases lay between the germline ends. CDR3 protein: CASSLAGGPRIPQYF. The CDR3 nucleotides are TGTGCCAGCAGCTTGGCGGGTGGGCCACGGATCCCGCAGTATTTT.

This clone was observed many times. The V call is TRBV15, the J call TRBJ2-5; D possibly corresponds to TRBD1 (5 bases). Germline values: CDR1 LNHNV, CDR2 YYDKDF (reference sequence). V was cut by 0 bases and J by 2 bases, with 10 bases left in between. This CDR3 is built from 15 residues. Here the CDR3 reads CATSRDGHVQETQYF. In nucleotides, the CDR3 is TGTGCCACCAGCAGAGACGGACACGTTCAAGAGACCCAGTACTTC.

Many counts were recorded for this clone. The V gene is TRBV20-1, the J gene TRBJ1-4; a weak D match, TRBD1 (6 bases). This CDR3 has 15 residues. Trimming shortened V by 5 bases and J by 0 bases, and 13 bases separated the two germline ends. Per germline, CDR1 DFQATT and CDR2 SNEGSKA (reference sequence). The CDR3 is CSASDRPATNEKLFF. For the CDR3, the DNA is TGCAGTGCTTCCGACAGGCCTGCAACTAATGAAAAACTGTTTTTT.

The J gene is TRBJ1-2, the V gene TRBV6-1, with D possibly being TRBD1 (5 bases). The V end was cut by 7 bases, the J end by 5 bases, with 23 bases between. Germline V gives CDR1 MNHNS, CDR2 SASEGT. This CDR3 contains 16 residues. Here the CDR3 reads CASNNGQGVGTYGYTF. For the CDR3, the DNA is TGTGCCAGCAACAACGGACAAGGGGTCGGCACGTATGGCTACACCTTC.

This clone was seen ten or more times. This chain connects TRBV18 to TRBJ2-7; D is possibly TRBD2 (5 bases). V was shortened by 3 bases and J by 6 bases, with 15 bases between the two germline ends. This CDR3 region has 14 residues. Looked up from germline, CDR1 is KGHSH and CDR2 is LQKENI. DNA for the CDR3: TGTGCCAGCTCACCCTTTGAGGGAGCCTCCGAGCAGTACTTC. Encoded protein: CASSPFEGASEQYF.

This clone was detected ten times or more. V and J are TRBV28 and TRBJ1-5; D may be TRBD1 (5 bases). The ends were cut back, 1 base at V and 2 bases at J, with 9 bases in the middle. Germline lookup yields CDR1 MDHEN and CDR2 SYDVKM. This CDR3 is 15 amino acids long. The CDR3 sequence: CASSLLGDRNQPQHF. For the CDR3, the DNA is TGTGCCAGCAGTTTATTGGGGGACCGCAATCAGCCCCAGCATTTT.

This clone was detected ten times or more. This could be a read error, since a much larger clone is one nucleotide away. The chain joins TRBV20-1 to TRBJ1-5; TRBD1 agrees at 8 bases. Germline V gene lookup returns CDR1 DFQATT and CDR2 SNEGSKA (reference sequence). The CDR3 is made up of 13 amino acids. The V gene end was trimmed by 8 bases and the J gene end by 6 bases; junction bases not matched to a gene: 9. CDR3 region: CSTRTGKGQPQHF. The CDR3 DNA sequence: TGCAGTACCCGGACAGGGAAGGGTCAGCCCCAGCATTTT.

This clone occurred many times. The rearrangement joins TRBV12-3 or TRBV12-4 to TRBJ2-1; D remains unclear. Trimming took 5 bases from V and 7 from J, leaving 6 bases between them. This CDR3 region has 11 residues. The chain's CDR3 is CASSLGNEQFF. In DNA, the CDR3 is TGTGCCAGCAGTCTAGGGAATGAGCAGTTCTTC.